The clone carrying this T cell receptor beta chain was picked up a small number of times. Its target is not known. TCRdb reprocessed the reads with MiXCR, giving one entry per CDR3 protein. Altogether 550,000 to 850,000 distinct CDR3 sequences are present, around a third being singletons, with the ten largest covering about 20%. These data are taken from a study of T cell repertoires in cytomegalovirus infection. Whole-study context: It can be stated that public TCR beta signatures indicated CMV infection as well as a matching HLA type.

General study points: Carriers of CMV and the relevant HLA type were discriminated by public TCR beta frequency.

The sample consisted of cultured PBMCs, taken from culture after CMV antigen stimulation. The source is a human donor in good health (CMV status not recorded). Some clones in this sample may be carry-over from other donors' samples.

The CDR3: CAISERESPLHF. The CDR3 bases are TGTGCCATCAGTGAAAGGGAATCACCCCTCCACTTT. The chain has TRBV10-3 and TRBJ1-6; no definite D call. V was pared by 3 bases and J by 10 bases, with 7 bases between. CDR1 is ENHRY, CDR2 SYGVKD, per germline. This CDR3 comprises 12 residues.